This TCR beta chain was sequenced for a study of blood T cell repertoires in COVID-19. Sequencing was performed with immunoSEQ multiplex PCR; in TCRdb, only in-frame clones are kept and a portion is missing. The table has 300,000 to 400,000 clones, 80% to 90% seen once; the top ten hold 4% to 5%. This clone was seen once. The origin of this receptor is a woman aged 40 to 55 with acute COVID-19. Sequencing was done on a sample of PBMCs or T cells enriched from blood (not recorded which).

Here the CDR3 DNA reads TGTGCCAGCTCACCGGCGGCGAGGGCTATCTATGGCTACACCTTC. Protein product: CASSPAARAIYGYTF. This chain links TRBV18 with TRBJ1-2, with D unclear. The germline CDR1 and CDR2 sequences are KGHSH and LQKENI. V lost 3 bases to trimming and J lost 4 bases, with 15 bases between them. This CDR3 comprises 15 residues.